The 12 T cell receptor beta chains below were found in one sample sequenced in a study of Graves' ophthalmopathy and Graves' hyperthyroidism. The study amplified TCR beta CDR3 regions using RNA transcripts. RT-PCR was first run with HTBI primers, then multiplex PCR in a second round. TCRdb itself ran the multiplex PCR reads through MiXCR, one entry per CDR3 protein. Of about 240,000 distinct CDR3 sequences listed, 45% to 55% are singletons. The sample comprised peripheral blood. Receptor source: an adult man with Graves' ophthalmopathy.

The chain recombines TRBV20-1 with TRBJ1-1; D is possibly TRBD1 (6 bases). Germline CDR1 is DFQATT and CDR2 is SNEGSKA (reference sequence). V dropped 5 bases and J dropped 7 bases, with 14 bases sitting between them. The CDR3 runs 12 residues. The CDR3 nucleotides are TGCAGTGCTCAGGAAGGACAGTTTGAAGCTTTCTTT. Its translation is CSAQEGQFEAFF.

The chain is built from TRBV24-1 and TRBJ1-1; D remains ambiguous. Germline values: CDR1 KGHDR, CDR2 SFDVKD. V was trimmed by 4 bases and J by 4 bases, leaving 15 bases between them. This CDR3 has 15 residues. The CDR3 DNA reads as TGTGCCACCAGTGACCTCGGGAGGAGTGGCACTGAAGCTTTCTTT. Encoded protein: CATSDLGRSGTEAFF.

The rearrangement uses TRBV7-3 and TRBJ1-2; 12 bases map to TRBD1. The germline gives CDR1 SGHTA, CDR2 FQGTGA. The CDR3 has 15 residues. V shed 4 bases, J shed 6 bases, and the junction held 6 bases outside the gene matches. DNA for the CDR3: TGTGCCAGCAGCTCTCCGGGACAGGGGGCCGATGGCTACACCTTC. As protein: CASSSPGQGADGYTF.

The genes are TRBV4-1 and TRBJ1-2, with no clear D. Per germline, CDR1 MGHRA and CDR2 YSYEKL. The CDR3 extends over 15 amino acids. V gave up 4 bases and J gave up 4 bases, with 16 bases separating them. CDR3 sequence reads: CASSPEYRGTYGYTF. In nucleotides, the CDR3 is TGCGCCAGCAGCCCAGAGTACCGGGGAACCTATGGCTACACCTTC.

Concerning this clonotype: The CDR3 end shows no conserved phenylalanine or tryptophan, and so a read error is likely. V is TRBV29-1 and J is TRBJ2-7, with D perhaps matching TRBD1 or TRBD2 (5 bases each). V shed 4 bases and J shed 4 bases, with 14 bases lying between them. The germline V gene has CDR1 SQVTM and CDR2 ANQGSEA. The CDR3 is 13 residues long. In DNA, the CDR3 is TGCAGCGTTGTAGTGCAGGGACGGTACGAGCAGTACCTC. This encodes CSVVVQGRYEQYL.

This chain connects TRBV6-1 to TRBJ1-4, with TRBD1 matching over 8 bases. The ends lost 5 bases at V and 8 bases at J; junction bases unmatched: 7. Germline lookup yields CDR1 MNHNS and CDR2 SASEGT. CDR3 length: 14 residues. CDR3 sequence: CASSWTGKGEKLFF. CDR3 DNA: TGTGCCAGCAGTTGGACAGGGAAAGGAGAAAAACTGTTTTTT.

The chain carries TRBV10-3 and TRBJ1-1; no clear D. V shed 0 bases and J shed 3 bases, with 2 bases lying between them. Looked up from germline, CDR1 is ENHRY and CDR2 is SYGVKD. This CDR3 is 12 amino acids long. Here the CDR3 DNA reads TGTGCCATCAGTGAGTCGCACACTGAAGCTTTCTTT. Protein: CAISESHTEAFF.

The chain is built from TRBV7-9 and TRBJ1-2; D ambiguous. The CDR3 contains 14 residues. The germline V and J ends were trimmed by 4 bases and 12 bases, with 21 bases remaining between them. Germline loops: CDR1 SEHNR, CDR2 FQNEAQ (reference sequence). The CDR3 here is CASSWKSKAAGNTF. The CDR3 bases are TGTGCCAGCAGCTGGAAGAGCAAGGCGGCTGGAAACACCTTC.

This clonotype has a count of ten or more. At one of its ends the junction is not consistent with the germline gene, which may arise from a read error. The chain combines TRBV10-3 with TRBJ2-2; D remains unclear. From germline, CDR1 is ENHRY and CDR2 SYGVKD. CDR3 length: 12 residues. In DNA form, the CDR3 reads TGTGCCATCAGCGAGTTATCCGGGGAGCTGTTTTTT. Translation: CAISELSGELFF.

This clonotype has more than one count but fewer than ten. The chain joins TRBV10-3 to TRBJ1-1; D is uncertain. V shed 0 bases and J shed 10 bases, with 9 bases lying between them. The CDR3 contains 12 residues. The germline CDR1 and CDR2 sequences are ENHRY and SYGVKD. The CDR3 protein is CAISESPFGAFF. The CDR3, as DNA: TGTGCCATCAGTGAGTCTCCCTTCGGAGCTTTCTTT.

This sequence joins TRBV14 and TRBJ1-1; D not resolved. The CDR3 runs to 15 residues. With 0 bases removed from V and 3 bases from J, the gap between germline ends came to 11 bases. In germline, CDR1 is SGHDN, CDR2 FVKESK. The CDR3 here is CASSQEQLWDTEAFF. In nucleotides, the CDR3 is TGTGCCAGCAGCCAAGAACAGCTGTGGGACACTGAAGCTTTCTTT.

This chain links TRBV2 with TRBJ2-7, with 7 bases lining up with TRBD1. From germline, CDR1 is SNHLY and CDR2 FYNNEI. The trim removed 3 bases at V and 1 base at J, leaving 3 bases unmatched. The CDR3 spans 14 residues. The CDR3 DNA reads as TGTGCCAGCAGTGAGCGACAGGGATCCTACGAGCAGTACTTC. Its protein is CASSERQGSYEQYF.